The 13 T cell receptor beta chains below all came from one sample that was sequenced in a study of T cells in Graves' hyperthyroidism and ophthalmopathy. Amplification targeted TCR beta CDR3 regions from RNA transcripts. Researchers ran a first-round RT-PCR on the TCR CDR3 using the HTBI primer set. In TCRdb, the multiplex PCR reads were re-called with MiXCR into one record per CDR3 protein. The sample has roughly 570,000 distinct CDR3 sequences, around 45% seen once. Sequenced material: peripheral blood or thyroid tissue (not recorded which). The origin of the receptors is a woman in her late teens or twenties with Graves' hyperthyroidism.

This clonotype was picked up many times. The chain uses TRBV12-3 or TRBV12-4 and TRBJ2-7; the D gene is possibly TRBD1 (5 bases). V lost 2 bases and J lost 4, with 9 bases in between. The CDR3 loop spans 13 amino acids. The CDR3 coding sequence is TGTGCCAGCAGTTTATTCAGGACATACGAGCAGTACTTC. It is translated as CASSLFRTYEQYF.

This clonotype was seen more than once but under ten times. V usage is TRBV7-9 and J usage is TRBJ2-2; D remains unclear. V was cut by 5 bases and J by 4 bases, with 11 bases left in between. Germline V gene lookup returns CDR1 SEHNR and CDR2 FQNEAQ (reference sequence). CDR3 length: 14 amino acids. The CDR3 loop is CASSLGVGTGELFF. The DNA of the CDR3 is TGTGCCAGCAGCCTGGGTGTAGGCACCGGGGAGCTGTTTTTT.

The chain uses TRBV20-1 and TRBJ1-5, with unresolved D. V was trimmed by 3 bases and J by 11 bases, leaving 20 bases between them. Germline CDR1 is DFQATT and CDR2 is SNEGSKA (reference sequence). The CDR3 sequence is 14 residues long. CDR3: CSAREGGDTEAQHF. For the CDR3, the DNA is TGCAGTGCTAGGGAGGGAGGCGACACTGAAGCCCAGCATTTT.

This clonotype has only one observation. The rearrangement uses TRBV29-1 and TRBJ2-2; D gene uncertain. V was trimmed by 5 bases and J by 1 base, leaving 8 bases between them. Germline CDR1 and CDR2: SQVTM and ANQGSEA. The CDR3 sequence is 13 residues long. The CDR3 region is CSVLSRNTGELFF. CDR3 in DNA: TGCAGCGTTCTTAGTCGGAACACCGGGGAGCTGTTTTTT.

This clonotype has at least ten counts. The chain is built from TRBV6-5 and TRBJ2-7; D may correspond to TRBD1 or TRBD2 (5 bases each). Germline loops: CDR1 MNHEY, CDR2 SVGAGI. The CDR3 is 17 amino acids. V shed 2 bases and J shed 3 bases, with 20 bases lying between them. The CDR3 DNA follows: TGTGCCAGCAGTTACCTTCGACTAACAGGCCAGAGCTACGAGCAGTACTTC. This gives the protein CASSYLRLTGQSYEQYF.

The CDR3 region is CASSEGQRRELPQHF. The CDR3 DNA is TGTGCCAGCAGCGAGGGACAGAGGCGCGAACTGCCCCAGCATTTT. The chain has TRBV7-9 and TRBJ1-5; 7 positions match TRBD1. The CDR3 extends over 15 amino acids. CDR1 SEHNR and CDR2 FQNEAQ come from the germline V gene (reference sequence). With 5 bases clipped from V and 9 bases from J, the junction kept 13 bases outside the gene matches.

The chain is built from TRBV25-1 and TRBJ2-7, with D tentatively TRBD2 (7 bases). Germline values: CDR1 MGHDK, CDR2 SYGVNS. V was pared by 1 base and J by 6 bases, with 13 bases between. The CDR3 runs to 14 residues. CDR3 residues: CASSELGGGGEQYF. The CDR3 nucleotides read TGTGCCAGCAGTGAATTGGGGGGAGGGGGCGAGCAGTACTTC.

The table lists this clonotype with a few counts. The chain recombines TRBV29-1 with TRBJ2-3; 8 nucleotides agree with TRBD2. Germline V gene lookup returns CDR1 SQVTM and CDR2 ANQGSEA. The CDR3 loop spans 14 amino acids. V trimming: 7 bases; J trimming: 5 bases; junction bases outside the gene matches: 11. The chain's CDR3 is CSAELAGGGDTQYF. The CDR3 coding sequence is TGCAGCGCGGAGCTAGCGGGTGGCGGAGATACGCAGTATTTT.

The table lists this clonotype with many counts. CDR3 loop: CSVEDLTQGILNSGANVLTF. CDR3 nucleotide sequence: TGCAGCGTTGAGGACCTCACTCAGGGGATATTAAACTCTGGGGCCAACGTCCTGACTTTC. This chain uses TRBV29-1 with TRBJ2-6; TRBD1 is a possible D gene (6 bases). Trimming pared 3 bases from V and 0 bases from J, leaving 24 bases between. The germline V gene encodes CDR1 SQVTM and CDR2 ANQGSEA. This CDR3 is 20 amino acids long.

A few counts support this clonotype. This sequence joins TRBV20-1 and TRBJ2-3; D gene ambiguous. The V end was cut by 3 bases, the J end by 2 bases, with 9 bases between. Germline assignment: CDR1 DFQATT and CDR2 SNEGSKA (reference sequence). The CDR3 consists of 13 residues. Here the CDR3 DNA reads TGCAGTGCTAGTCGTCAGGACACAGATACGCAGTATTTT. It codes for CSASRQDTDTQYF.

The chain links TRBV2 to TRBJ2-3; 8 bases line up with TRBD2. The germline V gene has CDR1 SNHLY and CDR2 FYNNEI. The CDR3 runs to 17 residues. The junction had 9 bases not matched to a gene; V was cut back by 3 bases and J by 1 base. CDR3 region: CASSDPREGLGTDTQYF. Here the CDR3 DNA reads TGTGCCAGCAGTGATCCTCGGGAGGGCCTGGGCACAGATACGCAGTATTTT.

The V call is TRBV7-9, the J call TRBJ2-3; maybe TRBD2 (7 bases). The V gene's germline CDR1 is SEHNR and CDR2 FQNEAQ (reference sequence). Trimming left V 3 bases short and J 2 bases short, with 12 bases between. The CDR3 is 15 residues long. CDR3 DNA sequence: TGTGCCAGCAGCTTCCGGGGGGCCCCCACAGATACGCAGTATTTT. Translating it yields CASSFRGAPTDTQYF.

This clonotype was observed a handful of times. The J gene is TRBJ2-7, the V gene TRBV5-1; weak D call: TRBD2 (6 bases). CDR1 SGHRS and CDR2 YFSETQ come from the germline V gene. V dropped 0 bases and J dropped 2 bases, with 12 bases sitting between them. This CDR3 comprises 15 residues. The CDR3 coding sequence is TGCGCCAGCAGCTTGGGTGACGGGAGAGCCTACGAGCAGTACTTC. It codes for CASSLGDGRAYEQYF.